A selection of T cell receptor beta chains follows, all from one sample in a study of spatial heterogeneity in lung cancer. TCRdb fed the 5' RACE reads into MiXCR, producing one record per CDR3 protein. The repertoire holds 90,000 to 95,000 distinct CDR3 sequences, approximately 12% seen once, with about two fifths in the top ten. The sample consisted of PBMCs, taken at surgery. Every receptor here comes from a male donor with early-stage non-small cell lung cancer. Each CDR3 is given with its conserved first and last residue. The order of the fields is V gene, D gene, J gene, clone size, CDR3 DNA, CDR3 protein. A D gene is named only where the DNA matches it firmly. Expanded clones get a size class; other rows say once, few or many, or leave the size out.

V gene: TRBV10-3
D gene: TRBD1
J gene: TRBJ1-3
clone size: many
CDR3 DNA: TGTGCCATCAGCCCGGAAATATCTCGACAGGGAAGCTCTGGAAACACCATATATTTT
CDR3 protein: CAISPEISRQGSSGNTIYF

V gene: TRBV20-1
D gene: TRBD2
J gene: TRBJ2-2
clone size: -
CDR3 DNA: TGCAGTGCCCTTTCCGCTAGCGGGAGATCCGGGGAGCTGTTTTTT
CDR3 protein: CSALSASGRSGELFF

V gene: TRBV28
D gene: -
J gene: TRBJ2-2
clone size: -
CDR3 DNA: TGTGCCAGCAGTTTTCCAACGAACACCGGGGAGCTGTTTTTT
CDR3 protein: CASSFPTNTGELFF

V gene: TRBV10-3
D gene: TRBD2
J gene: TRBJ2-1
clone size: -
CDR3 DNA: TGTGCCATCAGTGAGGGACTAGCGGGGTCCTACAATGAGCAGTTCTTC
CDR3 protein: CAISEGLAGSYNEQFF

V gene: TRBV29-1
D gene: -
J gene: TRBJ2-3
clone size: -
CDR3 DNA: TGCAGCGTTGAAGGATGGGGAGGTACGCAGTATTTT
CDR3 protein: CSVEGWGGTQYF

V gene: TRBV28
D gene: TRBD1
J gene: TRBJ2-6
clone size: few
CDR3 DNA: TGTGCCAGCAGCTCCGGGACAGGCCTTTCTGGGGCCAACGTCCTGACTTTC
CDR3 protein: CASSSGTGLSGANVLTF

V gene: TRBV7-9
D gene: TRBD1
J gene: TRBJ1-5
clone size: -
CDR3 DNA: TGTGCCAGCAGCGGGGGACAGGGGAATCAGCCCCAGCATTTT
CDR3 protein: CASSGGQGNQPQHF

V gene: TRBV6-1
D gene: TRBD2
J gene: TRBJ2-5
clone size: many
CDR3 DNA: TGTGCCAGCAGTTTGGGACTAGCGGGGCAAGAGACCCAGTACTTC
CDR3 protein: CASSLGLAGQETQYF

V gene: TRBV20-1
D gene: -
J gene: TRBJ2-6
clone size: few
CDR3 DNA: TGCAGTGCTCCCTACATGGGGGCCAACGTCCTGACTTTC
CDR3 protein: CSAPYMGANVLTF

V gene: TRBV30
D gene: TRBD1
J gene: TRBJ1-5
clone size: few
CDR3 DNA: TGTGCCTGGAGTGTACGATCAGGGACAGGCAATCAGCCCCAGCATTTT
CDR3 protein: CAWSVRSGTGNQPQHF

V gene: TRBV12-3/TRBV12-4
D gene: TRBD2
J gene: TRBJ2-1
clone size: -
CDR3 DNA: TGTGCCAGCAGACAAATCCGACTAGCGGGGGGTTCCAATGAGCAGTTCTTC
CDR3 protein: CASRQIRLAGGSNEQFF

V gene: TRBV7-8
D gene: -
J gene: TRBJ2-2
clone size: many
CDR3 DNA: TGTGCCAGCAGCTCCCCAACTAAAAACACCGGGGAGCTGTTTTTT
CDR3 protein: CASSSPTKNTGELFF

V gene: TRBV5-1
D gene: -
J gene: TRBJ2-5
clone size: -
CDR3 DNA: TGCGCCAGCAGCTTGGGAGCCTTTCAAGAGACCCAGTACTTC
CDR3 protein: CASSLGAFQETQYF

V gene: TRBV19
D gene: TRBD1
J gene: TRBJ2-3
clone size: -
CDR3 DNA: TGTGCCAGTAGTGAGACAGGGACGAATACGCAGTATTTT
CDR3 protein: CASSETGTNTQYF

V gene: TRBV20-1
D gene: TRBD1
J gene: TRBJ1-1
clone size: -
CDR3 DNA: TGCAGTGCTCTGACAGGGGGGATGAACACTGAAGCTTTCTTT
CDR3 protein: CSALTGGMNTEAFF

V gene: TRBV6-2/TRBV6-3
D gene: -
J gene: TRBJ2-3
clone size: few
CDR3 DNA: TGTGCCAGCAGTTCTATCGGGGAGGGCACAGATACGCAGTATTTT
CDR3 protein: CASSSIGEGTDTQYF

V gene: TRBV18
D gene: -
J gene: TRBJ2-3
clone size: few
CDR3 DNA: TGTGCCAGCTCACCACGAGGGGAGGATACGCAGTATTTT
CDR3 protein: CASSPRGEDTQYF

V gene: TRBV12-3/TRBV12-4
D gene: -
J gene: TRBJ1-5
clone size: few
CDR3 DNA: TGTGCCAGCATGGGTGTGATCCATCAGCCCCAGCATTTT
CDR3 protein: CASMGVIHQPQHF

V gene: TRBV6-2/TRBV6-3
D gene: -
J gene: TRBJ2-7
clone size: many
CDR3 DNA: TGTGCCAGCAGTTCCGAGTCACCGGACGAGCAGTACTTC
CDR3 protein: CASSSESPDEQYF

V gene: TRBV4-3
D gene: -
J gene: TRBJ2-1
clone size: -
CDR3 DNA: TGCGCCAGCAGCCAAGATGGAGAGAGCTCCTACAATGAGCAGTTCTTC
CDR3 protein: CASSQDGESSYNEQFF

V gene: TRBV5-1
D gene: -
J gene: TRBJ2-1
clone size: -
CDR3 DNA: TGCGCCAGCAGCTCCACCGCGGGGTCGAGATTTGTCCACGATGAGCAGTTCTTC
CDR3 protein: CASSSTAGSRFVHDEQFF

V gene: TRBV6-5
D gene: -
J gene: TRBJ2-1
clone size: -
CDR3 DNA: TGTGCCAGCAGCAGTCTCTACAATGAGCAGTTCTTC
CDR3 protein: CASSSLYNEQFF

V gene: TRBV7-2
D gene: TRBD1
J gene: TRBJ2-7
clone size: -
CDR3 DNA: TGTGCCAGCAGCTCACCCGGGACAGGGAGATACGAGCAGTACTTC
CDR3 protein: CASSSPGTGRYEQYF